The 18 T cell receptor beta chains given below trace back to one sample, sequenced in a study. Cells sorted as Tregs were CD4+, CD25+ and CD127-/low. MiXCR, run by TCRdb on the 5' RACE reads, gives a single entry per CDR3 protein. The sample has fewer than 65,000 distinct CDR3 sequences; less than 25% are singletons. Sequencing used tumor-infiltrating Tregs sorted from the breast tumor. All receptors derive from a female donor with breast cancer.

The genes are TRBV4-2 and TRBJ1-2, with D hard to call. The CDR3 covers 13 residues. Germline V gene data show CDR1 as LGHNA and CDR2 as YNFKEQ. The germline V and J ends were trimmed by 0 bases and 4 bases, with 6 bases remaining between them. The CDR3 DNA reads TGTGCCAGCAGCCAAGACACAGCCTATGGCTACACCTTC. This sequence encodes CASSQDTAYGYTF.

This clonotype showed up many times. The chain links TRBV5-1 to TRBJ1-1; D not certain. Germline V gives CDR1 SGHRS, CDR2 YFSETQ. The ends were cut back, 0 bases at V and 2 bases at J, with 8 bases in the middle. This CDR3 comprises 14 residues. CDR3 nucleotides: TGCGCCAGCAGCTTGGGTCAGACCAACACTGAAGCTTTCTTT. This translates into CASSLGQTNTEAFF.

In regard to this clonotype: This may come from a read error, since a much larger clone is one base off. The chain combines TRBV27 with TRBJ2-7; D is tentatively TRBD1 or TRBD2 (6 bases each). CDR3 length: 14 residues. V dropped 0 bases and J dropped 4 bases, with 10 bases sitting between them. From germline, CDR1 is MNHEY and CDR2 SMNVEV (reference sequence). The CDR3: CASSLSGGGYEQYF. The CDR3 nucleotides read TGTGCCAGCAGTTTATCAGGGGGAGGATACGAGCAGTACTTC.

This clonotype was detected ten times or more. The genes are TRBV7-2 and TRBJ2-3, with D possibly being TRBD1 or TRBD2 (5 bases each). V lost 5 bases and J 4 bases, leaving 16 bases between the germline ends. Germline V gene lookup returns CDR1 SGHTA and CDR2 FQGNSA. This CDR3 has 15 amino acids. The CDR3: CASSLRSGPADTQYF. CDR3 in DNA: TGTGCCAGCAGCCTACGGTCGGGGCCGGCAGATACGCAGTATTTT.

Remarks on this clonotype: A much larger clone is a single base away; this may be a read error. The CDR3 DNA reads TGTGCCAGCAGTGGGGGCACAGATACGCAGTATTTT. This translates into CASSGGTDTQYF. The V call is TRBV6-1, the J call TRBJ2-3; D unresolved. V gave up 4 bases and J gave up 1 base, with 3 bases separating them. Germline CDR1 is MNHNS and CDR2 is SASEGT. The CDR3 extends over 12 amino acids.

The V gene is TRBV24-1, the J gene TRBJ1-2; possible D gene TRBD1, 5 bases. The CDR3 is 11 amino acids. Germline-derived CDR1 and CDR2 are KGHDR and SFDVKD. V was clipped by 3 bases and J by 8 bases, with 6 bases between them. CDR3 loop: CATSDRGGYTF. CDR3 DNA: TGTGCCACCAGTGATAGGGGCGGCTACACCTTC.

Worth noting for this clonotype: Just one base apart from a much larger clone, this may be a read error. The V and J genes are TRBV29-1 and TRBJ1-3; weak D call: TRBD1 (5 bases). The germline V gene encodes CDR1 SQVTM and CDR2 ANQGSEA. The CDR3 length is 11 residues. For the CDR3, the DNA is TGCAGCGTTGTAAGGGGAAGCACCATATATTTT. Translating it yields CSVVRGSTIYF.

At least ten counts were recorded for this clonotype. The chain employs TRBV4-1 and TRBJ1-6; 7 nucleotides match TRBD1. J lost 6 bases, V lost 4 bases, and 12 bases had no gene match. This CDR3 is built from 17 residues. Per germline, CDR1 MGHRA and CDR2 YSYEKL. The CDR3 loop is CASSPSDRRASNSPLHF. CDR3 DNA: TGCGCCAGCAGCCCGTCGGACAGGAGGGCGAGTAATTCACCCCTCCACTTT.

Of note for this clonotype: At one boundary the junction diverges from the germline segment, which might be a read error. The rearrangement links TRBV20-1 to TRBJ2-2, with D perhaps assigned TRBD1 or TRBD2 (6 bases each). The CDR3 is 13 amino acids. Germline CDR1 reads DFQATT; CDR2 reads SNEGSKA (reference sequence). The CDR3 spells CSAPRVGAGGLFF. The DNA of the CDR3 is TGCAGTGCCCCTCGAGTGGGGGCCGGGGGGCTGTTTTTT.

The sample holds a few counts of this clonotype. The rearrangement uses TRBV4-1 and TRBJ2-3; D perhaps matches TRBD2 (6 bases). CDR3 size: 16 residues. V was pared by 2 bases and J by 1 base, with 13 bases between. From germline, CDR1 is MGHRA and CDR2 YSYEKL. The CDR3 region has the DNA TGCGCCAGCAGCCAACCCCGGGAGTCTCGCACAGATACGCAGTATTTT. It codes for CASSQPRESRTDTQYF.

Only a few counts were recorded for this clonotype. The chain uses TRBV7-2 and TRBJ2-1; D is uncertain. V was pared by 6 bases and J by 6 bases, with 12 bases between. In germline, CDR1 is SGHTA, CDR2 FQGNSA. The CDR3 length is 13 residues. CDR3 in amino acids: CASSLYLANEQFF. The CDR3, as DNA: TGTGCCAGCAGTTTATACTTAGCCAATGAGCAGTTCTTC.

The V call is TRBV19, the J call TRBJ1-2; 9 bases are a match to TRBD1. Germline CDR1 LNHDA, CDR2 SQIVND (reference sequence). After removal of 10 bases from V and 8 bases from J, the junction contained 5 bases not matched to a gene. This CDR3 comprises 11 residues. The CDR3 DNA is TGTGCCACCTGGGACAGGGAAGGCTACACCTTC. This codes for CATWDREGYTF. The full variable domain, its missing parts supplied by reference TRBV19 and TRBJ1-2, is DGGITQSPKYLFRKEGQNVTLSCEQNLNHDAMYWYRQDPGQGLRLIYYSQIVNDFQKGDIAEGYSVSREKKESFPLTVTSAQKNPTAFYLCATWDREGYTFGSGTRLTVV.

The chain joins TRBV28 to TRBJ1-2, with 7 positions matching TRBD1. The CDR3 spans 13 residues. The germline V gene encodes CDR1 MDHEN and CDR2 SYDVKM. J was trimmed by 5 bases and V by 8 bases; bases with no gene match: 8. The CDR3 here is CASDAGTAYGYTF. For the CDR3, the DNA is TGTGCCAGCGACGCCGGGACAGCTTATGGCTACACCTTC.

This rearrangement joins TRBV10-3 to TRBJ2-2; 7 bases line up with TRBD1. Trimming cost V 10 bases and J 8 bases; bases outside gene matches: 16. Germline CDR1 ENHRY, CDR2 SYGVKD. The length of the CDR3 is 15 residues. The CDR3: CATRQGPGEVGELFF. The CDR3 nucleotides read TGTGCCACCAGACAGGGACCCGGAGAAGTAGGGGAGCTGTTTTTT.

A few counts support this clonotype. This CDR3 reads CASSQPLTDRNYEQYF. The DNA for the CDR3 is TGTGCCAGCAGCCAGCCCCTTACGGACAGAAACTACGAGCAGTACTTC. The chain carries TRBV3-1 and TRBJ2-7; perhaps TRBD1 as D (6 bases). The CDR3 totals 16 residues. CDR1 and CDR2 (germline): LGHDT, YNNKEL (reference sequence). V was cut by 3 bases and J by 3 bases, with 18 bases left in between.

This clonotype was observed once. The CDR3 coding sequence is TGTGCCAGCAGTTTCGGCGACTGGGATCCCTCAGGGAATGAGCAGTTCTTC. As protein: CASSFGDWDPSGNEQFF. The rearrangement uses TRBV27 and TRBJ2-1; possible D gene TRBD1, 5 bases. V lost 3 bases, J lost 7 bases, and 22 bases lay in between. Per germline, CDR1 MNHEY and CDR2 SMNVEV (reference sequence). The CDR3 sequence is 17 residues long.

This clonotype was counted between two and nine times. The chain has TRBV6-1 and TRBJ1-5, with D unresolved. The CDR3 consists of 12 residues. Germline V gene data show CDR1 as MNHNS and CDR2 as SASEGT. V lost 5 bases to trimming and J lost 6 bases, with 8 bases between them. DNA for the CDR3: TGTGCCAGCAGTCCGTTCGCTCAGCCCCAGCATTTT. Residues: CASSPFAQPQHF.

CDR3 protein: CASSLVRANPHEQYF. The CDR3, as DNA: TGTGCCAGCAGCTTAGTTAGGGCAAACCCCCACGAGCAGTACTTC. This sequence joins TRBV7-8 and TRBJ2-7, with unresolved D. Germline CDR1 reads SGHVS; CDR2 reads FQNEAQ. This CDR3 contains 15 residues. Trimming removed 1 base from V and 5 bases from J, with 15 bases in between.